This is a list of T cell receptor beta chains from one sample in a study of Graves' ophthalmopathy and Graves' hyperthyroidism. In TCRdb, the multiplex PCR reads were re-called with MiXCR into one record per CDR3 protein. The sample lists around 1.1 million distinct CDR3 sequences; about 35% were seen once. The source material was peripheral blood or thyroid tissue (not recorded which). Receptor source: an adult man with Graves' hyperthyroidism. CDR3s include the opening cysteine and the closing phenylalanine or tryptophan. The D gene is left open where the match is weak. The size field is filled for only some rows; it gives once, few, many or a size class.

d_call	clone_size	v_call	j_call	cdr3_nt	cdr3_aa
.	.	TRBV20-1	TRBJ1-2	TGCAGTGCTAGAGATCTCCAGCAATCTAACTATGGCTACACCTTC	CSARDLQQSNYGYTF
.	.	TRBV12-3/TRBV12-4	TRBJ1-5	TGTGCCAGCAGTGGGCGGCGAGTCGGTCAGCCCCAGCATTTT	CASSGRRVGQPQHF
TRBD1	.	TRBV5-1	TRBJ2-7	TGCGCCCCTTTAGGGGACAGGGCCCCCTACGAGCAGTACTTC	CAPLGDRAPYEQYF
.	.	TRBV12-3/TRBV12-4	TRBJ1-2	TGTGCCAGCAGTTACGGGGGGCGCTTCTATGGCTACACCTTC	CASSYGGRFYGYTF
.	.	TRBV20-1	TRBJ1-1	TGCAGTGCTGGCGTAACGTTGAACACTGAAGCTTTCTTT	CSAGVTLNTEAFF
TRBD1	.	TRBV2	TRBJ1-2	TGTGCCAGCAGACAGGGGACAGGCCTTCGCTTC	CASRQGTGLRF
.	.	TRBV20-1	TRBJ2-7	TGCAGTGCTCTTAACTCCTACGAGCAGTACTTC	CSALNSYEQYF
TRBD1	many	TRBV9	TRBJ2-2	TGTGCCAGCAGCGTTCCGGGACAGGCCGTCGACACGAACACCGGGGAGCTGTTTTTT	CASSVPGQAVDTNTGELFF
.	.	TRBV29-1	TRBJ1-2	TGCAGCGAAAAGGGGCCGAACTATGGCTACACCTTC	CSEKGPNYGYTF
.	.	TRBV5-5	TRBJ1-2	TGTGCCAGCAGCCACAAGGGTCCGAGCTTAGGCTACACCTTC	CASSHKGPSLGYTF
TRBD2	.	TRBV7-9	TRBJ2-5	TGTGCCAGCAGCTTAGTTTTCAGCGGGATCCAGGAGACCCAGTACTTC	CASSLVFSGIQETQYF
.	.	TRBV20-1	TRBJ2-7	TGCAGTGCTAGAGATGGGGTAGCGAGAACCTACGAGCAGTACTTC	CSARDGVARTYEQYF
.	.	TRBV27	TRBJ2-7	TGTGCCAGCAGATCAGCGGCCGCCCTGACCTACGAGCATTACTTC	CASRSAAALTYEHYF
.	.	TRBV7-9	TRBJ1-2	TGTGCCAGCAAGCCGGACAGCCCCTATGGCTACACCTTC	CASKPDSPYGYTF
.	once	TRBV6-6	TRBJ1-5	TGTGCCAGCAGTTACGCAGGGGAGGATCAGCCCCAGCATTTT	CASSYAGEDQPQHF
TRBD1	.	TRBV2	TRBJ2-6	TGTGCCAGCAGTGTCACGGACAGGGGCAACGTCCTGACTTTC	CASSVTDRGNVLTF
.	few	TRBV10-2	TRBJ1-1	TGCGCCAGCAGTGAGGAGGGTTTATTGTTCACTGAAGCTTTCTTT	CASSEEGLLFTEAFF
.	many	TRBV6-5	TRBJ1-5	TGTGCCAGCAGTTACGATGGCAATCAGCCCCAGCATTTT	CASSYDGNQPQHF
.	many	TRBV7-8	TRBJ2-7	TGTGCCAGCAGCTTAGGGGGGGTTTTCGAGCAGTACTTC	CASSLGGVFEQYF
.	many	TRBV7-6	TRBJ1-5	TGTGCCAGCAGCTTACCCTCCCTGGGGGTTTCTAGCAATCAGCCCCAGCATTTT	CASSLPSLGVSSNQPQHF
.	few	TRBV2	TRBJ1-1	TGTGCCAGCACGTCTCTTCGGGGTGAAGCTTTCTTT	CASTSLRGEAFF
TRBD1	many	TRBV29-1	TRBJ1-5	TGCAGCGTAGCAACAGGGGGCATGGGCAATCAGCCCCAGCATTTT	CSVATGGMGNQPQHF
.	many	TRBV4-1	TRBJ1-1	TGCGCCAGCAGCCCTGGCAGGGAGACTGAAGCTTTCTTT	CASSPGRETEAFF
.	.	TRBV10-1	TRBJ2-1	TGCGCCAGCAGCTCGGGACGAAGGGAGCAGTTCTTC	CASSSGRREQFF
TRBD2	few	TRBV11-2	TRBJ2-7	TGTGCCAGCAGCTTGGGGGGGTTTGGTTATCACGAGCAGTACTTC	CASSLGGFGYHEQYF
.	few	TRBV4-3	TRBJ1-3	TGCGCCAGCAGCCAAGATCTGGGGGGCGTGTGGAACACCATATATTTT	CASSQDLGGVWNTIYF
.	many	TRBV4-3	TRBJ1-6	TGCGCCAGCAGCCAAGATTTTCAGGGGTTACCCCTCCACTTT	CASSQDFQGLPLHF
TRBD1	.	TRBV6-6	TRBJ2-7	TGTGCCAGCAGTTACAGGGGGCGTAACGGACCCCTCAACTACGAGCAGTACTTC	CASSYRGRNGPLNYEQYF
.	many	TRBV5-1	TRBJ1-2	TGCGCCAGCAGCTTGGAAGGGGGATACGGCTACACCTTC	CASSLEGGYGYTF
.	.	TRBV6-1	TRBJ1-6	TGTGCCAGCAGTGAAAGTATACCGGCGGGCTCCTATAATTCACCCCTCCACTTT	CASSESIPAGSYNSPLHF